Listed here are 20 T cell receptor beta chains from one sample, sequenced in a study of blood T cell repertoires in COVID-19. Using immunoSEQ multiplex PCR, the repertoire was profiled, and TCRdb retains in-frame clones only, with some absent. The table shows 150,000 or so clones, with about 80% occurring only once. Specimen: peripheral blood. All receptors derive from a woman between 65 and 79 years old with acute or convalescent COVID-19.

The chain couples TRBV7-2 to TRBJ2-3, with 9 nucleotides matching TRBD1. Germline V lookup: CDR1 SGHTA, CDR2 FQGNSA. This CDR3 has 15 residues. Unmatched junction bases numbered 3, after V lost 1 base and J lost 4 bases. The CDR3, as DNA: TGTGCCAGCAGCTTAGGGGGACAGGGTTCAGATACGCAGTATTTT. It translates to CASSLGGQGSDTQYF. The full variable domain, in which reference TRBV7-2 and TRBJ2-3 provide the parts outside the CDR3, is GAGVSQSPSNKVTEKGKDVELRCDPISGHTALYWYRQSLGQGLEFLIYFQGNSAPDKSGLPSDRFSAERTGGSVSTLTIQRTQQEDSAVYLCASSLGGQGSDTQYFGPGTRLTVL.

The gene calls are TRBV4-3 and TRBJ1-1; TRBD1 matches 9 bases. The CDR3 contains 15 residues. CDR1 is LGHNA, CDR2 YSLEER, per germline. Losses at the gene ends were 3 bases for V and 2 bases for J; bases not matched to a gene: 4. The CDR3 spells CASSQGQGFNTEAFF. DNA for the CDR3: TGCGCCAGCAGCCAGGGACAGGGCTTTAACACTGAAGCTTTCTTT.

This sequence joins TRBV6-5 and TRBJ1-1, with D maybe TRBD1 (6 bases). The V end lost 1 base, the J end lost 9 bases, and 18 bases lay between the germline ends. The CDR3 totals 15 residues. Germline-derived CDR1 and CDR2 are MNHEY and SVGAGI. The CDR3 spells CASSYWRDPGGQAFF. In DNA, the CDR3 is TGTGCCAGCAGTTACTGGAGGGATCCGGGGGGGCAAGCTTTCTTT.

This chain links TRBV18 with TRBJ2-2; TRBD2 agrees at 14 bases. Looked up from germline, CDR1 is KGHSH and CDR2 is LQKENI. The CDR3 extends over 18 amino acids. Trimming cost V 0 bases and J 3 bases; bases outside gene matches: 3. The CDR3 DNA reads TGTGCCAGCTCACCACCGGGACTAGCGGGGGCTTACACCGGGGAGCTGTTTTTT. It encodes CASSPPGLAGAYTGELFF.

This chain's CDR3 is CASSPGQGSSAYGYTF. In DNA form, the CDR3 reads TGTGCCAGCTCACCGGGACAGGGTTCAAGCGCCTATGGCTACACCTTC. J is TRBJ1-2 and V is TRBV18; 9 bases are a match to TRBD1. Germline CDR1 and CDR2: KGHSH and LQKENI. The junction had 9 bases not matched to a gene; V was cut back by 3 bases and J by 4 bases. The CDR3 runs 16 residues.

This chain links TRBV20-1 with TRBJ2-3; 8 nucleotides agree with TRBD1. Per the germline V gene, CDR1 is DFQATT and CDR2 is SNEGSKA (reference sequence). The CDR3 covers 16 residues. V lost 3 bases and J lost 4; bases outside the gene matches: 12. CDR3 amino acids: CSASRGQGTRSDTQYF. For the CDR3, the DNA is TGCAGTGCTAGTAGAGGACAGGGCACTCGGTCAGATACGCAGTATTTT.

The chain joins TRBV29-1 to TRBJ1-2; 7 bases align to TRBD1. Unmatched junction bases numbered 11, after V lost 6 bases and J lost 4 bases. Germline-derived CDR1 and CDR2 are SQVTM and ANQGSEA. The CDR3 covers 14 residues. The CDR3 nucleotides read TGCAGCGTCCAAGGGGGCCTTGTTAGCTATGGCTACACCTTC. Translating it yields CSVQGGLVSYGYTF.

This clone showed up just a few times. Other DNA sequences in the same sample also yield this CDR3. CDR3 region: CASSYPQTGNTEAFF. CDR3 bases: TGTGCCAGCAGTTACCCCCAGACAGGGAACACTGAAGCTTTCTTT. This sequence joins TRBV6-6 and TRBJ1-1; a possible D gene is TRBD1 (6 bases). CDR1 is MNHNY, CDR2 SVGAGI, per germline (reference sequence). The V gene lost 2 bases and the J gene lost 1 base, with 11 bases spanning the gap. This CDR3 has 15 amino acids.

V and J are TRBV27 and TRBJ2-2; D gene ambiguous. The CDR3 totals 16 residues. The germline CDR1 and CDR2 sequences are MNHEY and SMNVEV (reference sequence). With 2 bases removed from V and 4 bases from J, the gap between germline ends came to 14 bases. The CDR3, as DNA: TGTGCCAGCAGTTTAACACGACTTAGATTCACCGGGGAGCTGTTTTTT. This gives the protein CASSLTRLRFTGELFF.

V is TRBV4-3 and J is TRBJ2-7; D remains unclear. V shed 4 bases and J shed 6 bases, with 22 bases lying between them. The length of the CDR3 is 16 residues. Germline CDR1 is LGHNA and CDR2 is YSLEER. The CDR3 reads CASSPRHGQIPSEQYF. The CDR3, as DNA: TGCGCCAGCAGCCCTCGTCATGGGCAGATCCCCAGCGAGCAGTACTTC.

This clone was recorded once. This chain connects TRBV28 to TRBJ1-2; tentatively, D is TRBD1 (5 bases). This CDR3 region has 13 residues. The V end was cut by 2 bases, the J end by 2 bases, with 6 bases between. Per the germline V gene, CDR1 is MDHEN and CDR2 is SYDVKM. CDR3 amino acids: CASSLRGNYGYTF. In nucleotides, the CDR3 is TGTGCCAGCAGTTTAAGGGGCAACTATGGCTACACCTTC.

This rearrangement joins TRBV7-9 to TRBJ1-2, with 8 nucleotides matching TRBD1. The V segment lost 1 base and the J segment 1 base; nucleotides outside the gene matches: 2. CDR1 and CDR2 (germline): SEHNR, FQNEAQ (reference sequence). The CDR3 is 15 amino acids. The CDR3 coding sequence is TGTGCCAGCAGCTTAGAACAGGGGGTTAACTATGGCTACACCTTC. This codes for CASSLEQGVNYGYTF.

The chain recombines TRBV18 with TRBJ1-1, with D uncertain. V gave up 2 bases and J gave up 2 bases, with 6 bases separating them. The length of the CDR3 is 13 residues. Germline V gene sequence: CDR1 KGHSH, CDR2 LQKENI. The chain's CDR3 is CASSPGFNTEAFF. The CDR3 nucleotides read TGTGCCAGCTCACCAGGCTTCAACACTGAAGCTTTCTTT.

The rearrangement links TRBV28 to TRBJ2-3; TRBD1 matches 9 bases. With 6 bases clipped from V and 3 bases from J, the junction kept 7 bases outside the gene matches. Germline V gene lookup returns CDR1 MDHEN and CDR2 SYDVKM. The CDR3 covers 15 residues. CDR3 sequence reads: CASRGTGRRTDTQYF. The CDR3 bases are TGTGCCAGCAGAGGGACAGGGAGGAGGACAGATACGCAGTATTTT. Together with reference TRBV28 and TRBJ2-3, the CDR3 gives the full variable domain: DVKVTQSSRYLVKRTGEKVFLECVQDMDHENMFWYRQDPGLGLRLIYFSYDVKMKEKGDIPEGYSVSREKKERFSLILESASTNQTSMYLCASRGTGRRTDTQYFGPGTRLTVL.

The gene calls are TRBV7-3 and TRBJ1-2; 8 positions match TRBD1. From germline, CDR1 is SGHTA and CDR2 FQGTGA. The CDR3 extends over 17 amino acids. Trimming cost V 2 bases and J 4 bases; bases outside gene matches: 12. The CDR3 loop is CASSLDATGVPPYGYTF. The DNA for the CDR3 is TGTGCCAGCAGCTTAGACGCGACAGGGGTCCCACCCTATGGCTACACCTTC. The full variable domain, rest sourced from reference TRBV7-3 and TRBJ1-2, is GAGVSQTPSNKVTEKGKYVELRCDPISGHTALYWYRQSLGQGPEFLIYFQGTGAADDSGLPNDRFFAVRPEGSVSTLKIQRTERGDSAVYLCASSLDATGVPPYGYTFGSGTRLTVV.

The chain is built from TRBV28 and TRBJ2-7; the D gene is possibly TRBD1 (6 bases). Germline V gene lookup returns CDR1 MDHEN and CDR2 SYDVKM. CDR3 size: 12 residues. The ends were cut back, 4 bases at V and 5 bases at J, with 9 bases in the middle. The CDR3 is CASSSGAHEQYF. The CDR3 DNA sequence: TGTGCCAGCAGTTCAGGGGCACACGAGCAGTACTTC.

The chain joins TRBV30 to TRBJ2-7; weak D call: TRBD2 (7 bases). The ends were cut back, 4 bases at V and 4 bases at J, with 14 bases in the middle. CDR1 is GTSNPN and CDR2 is SVGIG in the germline V gene (reference sequence). There are 13 residues in the CDR3. The CDR3 nucleotides read TGTGCCTGGAATAAGGGGGGGGGTTACGAGCAGTACTTC. This encodes CAWNKGGGYEQYF.

V gene TRBV7-9 combines with J gene TRBJ1-4, with TRBD1 matching over 7 bases. Looked up from germline, CDR1 is SEHNR and CDR2 is FQNEAQ (reference sequence). The CDR3 extends over 15 amino acids. V was clipped by 7 bases and J by 4 bases; unmatched bases: 9. CDR3: CASTVGGQLNEKLFF. CDR3 DNA: TGTGCCAGCACCGTAGGGGGACAGCTTAATGAAAAACTGTTTTTT.

V and J are TRBV10-1 and TRBJ2-4, with 8 bases aligning to TRBD1. The CDR3 spans 15 residues. Germline CDR1 WNHNN, CDR2 SYGVQD (reference sequence). Losses at the gene ends were 2 bases for V and 3 bases for J; bases not matched to a gene: 3. The CDR3 nucleotides read TGCGCCAGCAGTGAGGGACAGGGAGGCAAAAACATTCAGTACTTC. This translates into CASSEGQGGKNIQYF.

The V gene is TRBV5-5, the J gene TRBJ1-5; no clear D. Trimming removed 0 bases at V and 3 bases at J, with 7 bases between. This CDR3 has 14 residues. Germline CDR1 reads SGHKS; CDR2 reads YYEKEE (reference sequence). The chain's CDR3 is CASSLEQHNQPQHF. CDR3 nucleotide sequence: TGTGCCAGCAGCTTGGAACAACACAATCAGCCCCAGCATTTT.